The entry below describes one T cell receptor (beta chain). Produced via immunoSEQ multiplex PCR; TCRdb's table is partial and in-frame only. Of roughly 500,000 clones in the sample, roughly nine tenths were seen once. Seattle's cohort entered during active infection and was followed longitudinally. This CDR3 is built from 14 residues. V trimming: 5 bases; J trimming: 1 base; junction bases outside the gene matches: 4. In germline, CDR1 is SGHVS, CDR2 FQNEAQ. The data originate from a study of blood T cell repertoires in COVID-19. Across the whole study: PBMCs, B-cell-depleted T cells, or T cells were the source of the cDNA or gDNA that made up the material.

Sequencing used peripheral blood. The origin of this receptor is a man between 18 and 35 years old with COVID-19, enrolled during active disease. The rearrangement joins TRBV7-8 to TRBJ1-1; the match to TRBD1 covers 7 bases. CDR3 nucleotide sequence: TGTGCCAGCAGCACAAAGGGGGCGAACACTGAAGCTTTCTTT. It codes for CASSTKGANTEAFF.